This T cell receptor (beta chain) was captured in a study of cytotoxic CD8 clonotypes in ibrutinib-treated CLL. Here immunoSEQ multiplex PCR was the method, and the copy in TCRdb shows in-frame clones only, minus some. The data contain about 120,000 clones, about 58% of them seen just once; the ten biggest clones take up about 40%. CDR1 SNHLY and CDR2 FYNNEI come from the germline V gene. The CDR3 contains 12 residues. Trimming stripped 7 bases from V and 4 bases from J, with 7 bases between. The clonotype was recovered from a human donor with chronic lymphocytic leukemia. The sample was PBMCs, taken after 24 months of ibrutinib treatment. This rearrangement joins TRBV2 to TRBJ1-4, with D unclear. CDR3 coding DNA: TGTGCCAGCAAACCCGATAATGAAAAACTGTTTTTT. Residues: CASKPDNEKLFF. The entire variable domain, with the rest obtained from reference TRBV2 and TRBJ1-4, is as follows: EPEVTQTPSHQVTQMGQEVILRCVPISNHLYFYWYRQILGQKVEFLVSFYNNEISEKSEIFDDQFSVERPDGSNFTLKIRSTKLEDSAMYFCASKPDNEKLFFGSGTQLSVL.